This TCR beta chain emerged from a study of blood T cell repertoires in COVID-19. About the research overall: Nucleic acid was either cDNA or gDNA, and it came from T cells, B-cell-depleted T cells, or PBMCs.

The study recruited people aged about 18 to 89 years across approximately 24 US areas. Either two negative PCRs, clearance, or symptom resolution qualified Cohort 3 donors as recovered. Per germline, CDR1 SEHNR and CDR2 FQNEAQ (reference sequence). J was trimmed by 3 bases and V by 0 bases; bases with no gene match: 10. The CDR3 is 19 residues long. Data came from immunoSEQ multiplex PCR; TCRdb stores just in-frame clones and leaves some out. The table shows roughly 190,000 clones, with approximately 91% occurring only once. Specimen: PBMCs or T cells enriched from blood (not recorded which). The receptor comes from a young woman who had recovered from COVID-19. The chain couples TRBV7-9 to TRBJ2-7; 14 bases match TRBD2. The CDR3 sequence is CASSLAQGLAGAEVYEQYF. The CDR3 nucleotides read TGTGCCAGCAGCTTAGCCCAGGGACTAGCGGGAGCCGAGGTCTACGAGCAGTACTTC.